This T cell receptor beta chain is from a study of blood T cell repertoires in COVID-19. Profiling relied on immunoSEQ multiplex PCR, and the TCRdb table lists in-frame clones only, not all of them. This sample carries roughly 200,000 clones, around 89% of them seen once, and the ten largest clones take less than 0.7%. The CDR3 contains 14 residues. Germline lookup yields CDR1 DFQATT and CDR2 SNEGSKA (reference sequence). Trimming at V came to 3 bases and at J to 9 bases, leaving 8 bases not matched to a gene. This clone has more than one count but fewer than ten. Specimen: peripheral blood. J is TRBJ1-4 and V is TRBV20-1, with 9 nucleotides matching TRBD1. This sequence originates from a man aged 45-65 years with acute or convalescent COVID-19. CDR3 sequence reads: CSASPGTGTKKLFF. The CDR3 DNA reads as TGCAGTGCTAGTCCCGGGACAGGGACCAAAAAACTGTTTTTT.